Reported below is one T cell receptor (beta chain). The sample is drawn from a study of tumor-infiltrating lymphocytes in localized non-small cell lung cancer. Libraries were prepared by immunoSEQ multiplex PCR; TCRdb keeps only in-frame clonotypes and omits some of them. The data contain roughly 25,000 clones, about two thirds of them singletons. This CDR3 has 16 residues. CDR1 and CDR2 from the germline V gene are SGHTA and FQGNSA. V lost 2 bases and J 6 bases, leaving 17 bases between the germline ends. Sequenced sample: lung tumor tissue. The rearrangement links TRBV7-2 to TRBJ1-5, with D possibly TRBD1 on 5 matching bases. This sequence originates from a human donor with non-small cell lung cancer. CDR3 sequence reads: CASSLLPRREAQPQHF. In DNA, the CDR3 is TGTGCCAGCAGCTTATTGCCACGCAGGGAGGCTCAGCCCCAGCATTTT.